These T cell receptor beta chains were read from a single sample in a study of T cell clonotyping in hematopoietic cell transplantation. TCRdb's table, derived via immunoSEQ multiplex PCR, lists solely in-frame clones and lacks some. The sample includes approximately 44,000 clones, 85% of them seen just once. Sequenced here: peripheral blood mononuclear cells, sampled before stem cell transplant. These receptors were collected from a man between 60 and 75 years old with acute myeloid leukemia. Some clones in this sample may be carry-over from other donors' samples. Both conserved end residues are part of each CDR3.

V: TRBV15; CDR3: CATSRDMRGLNEKLFF
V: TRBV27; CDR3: CASSSRDYNSPLHF
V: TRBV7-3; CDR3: CASSSGFGLGYTF
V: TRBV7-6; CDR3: CASSSGLAGGAKYF
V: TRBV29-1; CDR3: CSTGEGGTDTQYF
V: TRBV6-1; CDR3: CASRSGTGSTGELFF
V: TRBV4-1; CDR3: CASSQDVWNSNQPQHF
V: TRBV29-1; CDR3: CSVVGTSSYNEQFF
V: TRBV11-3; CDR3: CASSPDRAYGYTF
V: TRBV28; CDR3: CASSALPDGGRGAFF
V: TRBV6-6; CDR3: CASSAAPETQYF
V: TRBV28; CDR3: CASSFLSGGVYEQYF
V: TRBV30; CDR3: CAWSERQGLNEKLFF
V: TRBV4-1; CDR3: CASSREWGQGLSYEQYF
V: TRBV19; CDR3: CASSPGTGALLTDTQYF
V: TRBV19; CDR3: CASSIVGGNTEAFF
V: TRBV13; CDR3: CASSLRGYSGGAYEQYF
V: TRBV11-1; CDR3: CASSLRLTQYF
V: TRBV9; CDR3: CASSPFGGQETQYF
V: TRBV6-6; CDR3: CASSTQAGEADTQYF
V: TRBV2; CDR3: CASSEPPYSGTVYEQYF
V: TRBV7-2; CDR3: CASSLGSRTNQPQHF
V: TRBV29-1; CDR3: CSVLKAGSGDTQYF
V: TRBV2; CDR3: CASSGDDSWGGGNTIYF
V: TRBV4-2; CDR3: CASSQDGFPYGYTF
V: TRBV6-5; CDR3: CASRNSRDAEAFF
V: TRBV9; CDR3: CASSALAGGPNEQFF
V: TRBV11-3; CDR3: CASSSFQVNTEAFF
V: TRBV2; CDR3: CASSGLRNEQFF
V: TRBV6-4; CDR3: CAISEGTGYNSPLHF
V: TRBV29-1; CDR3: CSVTGTVNYGYTF
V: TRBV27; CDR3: CASSLGARYGPKGEKLFF
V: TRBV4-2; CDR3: CASSQSRMMNTEAFF
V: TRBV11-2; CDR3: CASSSILGVTDTQYF
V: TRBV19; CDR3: CASSIHPDRGTQPQHF
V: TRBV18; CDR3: CASSPGKDRSYEQYF
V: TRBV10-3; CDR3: CAISWGTGDNTEAFF
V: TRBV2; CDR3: CASSERVSRDYGYTF
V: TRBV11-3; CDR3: CASRIAGASSYEQYF
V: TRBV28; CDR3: CASSPWAGMDTEAFF
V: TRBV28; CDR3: CASTGTGHYNSPLHF
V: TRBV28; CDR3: CASSQEGLPNEKLFF
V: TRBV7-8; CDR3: CASSSDKSHNYGYTF
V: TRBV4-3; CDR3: CASSQDLASNTGELFF
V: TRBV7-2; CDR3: CASSSLPGQLYEQYF
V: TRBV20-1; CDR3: CSAREDSEQYF
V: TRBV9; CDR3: CASSLTGTGVYGYTF
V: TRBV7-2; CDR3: CASSVPRRPNTIYF
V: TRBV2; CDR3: CASSAGRTQETQYF
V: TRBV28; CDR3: CASSLRLSNTGELFF